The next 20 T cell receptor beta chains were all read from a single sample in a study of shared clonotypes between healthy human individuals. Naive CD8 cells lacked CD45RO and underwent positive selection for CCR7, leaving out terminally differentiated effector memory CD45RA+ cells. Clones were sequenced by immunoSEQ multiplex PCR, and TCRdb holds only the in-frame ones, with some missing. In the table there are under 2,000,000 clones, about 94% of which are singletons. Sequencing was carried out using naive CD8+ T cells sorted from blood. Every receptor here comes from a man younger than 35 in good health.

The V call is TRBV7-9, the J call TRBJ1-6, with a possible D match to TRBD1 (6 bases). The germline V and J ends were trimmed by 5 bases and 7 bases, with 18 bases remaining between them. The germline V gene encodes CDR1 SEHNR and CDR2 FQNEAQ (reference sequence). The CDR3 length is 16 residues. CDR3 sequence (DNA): TGTGCCAGCAGCGCGGAGGGGCAGGGGATAAATTCACCCCTCCACTTT. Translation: CASSAEGQGINSPLHF.

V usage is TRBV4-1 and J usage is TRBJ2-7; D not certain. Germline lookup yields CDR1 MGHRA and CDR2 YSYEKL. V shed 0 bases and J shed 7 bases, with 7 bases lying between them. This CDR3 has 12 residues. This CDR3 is CASSQDPTEQYF. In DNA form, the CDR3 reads TGCGCCAGCAGCCAAGACCCGACAGAGCAGTACTTC.

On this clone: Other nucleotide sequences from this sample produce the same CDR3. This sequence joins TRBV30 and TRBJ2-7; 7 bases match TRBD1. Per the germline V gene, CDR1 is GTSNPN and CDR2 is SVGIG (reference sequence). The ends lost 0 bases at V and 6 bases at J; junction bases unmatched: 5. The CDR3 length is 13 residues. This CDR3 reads CAWSVAGGLEQYF. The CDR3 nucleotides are TGTGCCTGGAGTGTAGCAGGGGGTCTCGAGCAGTACTTC.

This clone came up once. As DNA, the CDR3 is TGTGCCAGCTCACTCGGGGCAGACACTGAAGCTTTCTTT. Its protein is CASSLGADTEAFF. This sequence joins TRBV18 and TRBJ1-1; D perhaps matches TRBD1 (5 bases). CDR3 length: 13 amino acids. Trimming pared 4 bases from V and 3 bases from J, leaving 9 bases between. Germline V gene lookup returns CDR1 KGHSH and CDR2 LQKENI. Supplemented by reference TRBV18 and TRBJ1-1, the full variable domain reads NAGVMQNPRHLVRRRGQEARLRCSPMKGHSHVYWYRQLPEEGLKFMVYLQKENIIDESGMPKERFSAEFPKEGPSILRIQQVVRGDSAAYFCASSLGADTEAFFGQGTRLTVV.

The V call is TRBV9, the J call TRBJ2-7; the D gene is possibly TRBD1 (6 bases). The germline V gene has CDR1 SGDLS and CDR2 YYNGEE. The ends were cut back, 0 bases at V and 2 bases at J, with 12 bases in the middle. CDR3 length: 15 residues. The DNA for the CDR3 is TGTGCCAGCAGCGTAGAGGGGGTTGCAACCTACGAGCAGTACTTC. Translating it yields CASSVEGVATYEQYF.

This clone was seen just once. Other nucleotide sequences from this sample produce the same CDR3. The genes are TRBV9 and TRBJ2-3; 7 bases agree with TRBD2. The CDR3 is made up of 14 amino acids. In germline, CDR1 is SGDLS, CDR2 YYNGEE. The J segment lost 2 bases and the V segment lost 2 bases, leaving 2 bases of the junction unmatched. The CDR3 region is CASSVAGATDTQYF. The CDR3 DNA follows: TGTGCCAGCAGCGTGGCGGGAGCCACAGATACGCAGTATTTT.

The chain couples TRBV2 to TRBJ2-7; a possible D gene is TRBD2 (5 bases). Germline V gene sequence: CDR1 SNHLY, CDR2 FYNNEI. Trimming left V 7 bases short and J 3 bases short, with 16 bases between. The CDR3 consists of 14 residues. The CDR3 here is CASINRDSHYEQYF. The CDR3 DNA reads TGTGCCAGCATAAACCGGGATAGTCACTACGAGCAGTACTTC. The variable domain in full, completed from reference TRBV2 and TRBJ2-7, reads EPEVTQTPSHQVTQMGQEVILRCVPISNHLYFYWYRQILGQKVEFLVSFYNNEISEKSEIFDDQFSVERPDGSNFTLKIRSTKLEDSAMYFCASINRDSHYEQYFGPGTRLTVT.

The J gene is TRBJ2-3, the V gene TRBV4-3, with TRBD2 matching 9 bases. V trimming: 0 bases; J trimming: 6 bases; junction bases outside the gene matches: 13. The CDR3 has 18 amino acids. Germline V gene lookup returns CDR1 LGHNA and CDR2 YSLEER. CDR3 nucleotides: TGCGCCAGCAGCCAAGATTTCCCAGCGGGAGGCCCTGGCGATACGCAGTATTTT. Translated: CASSQDFPAGGPGDTQYF.

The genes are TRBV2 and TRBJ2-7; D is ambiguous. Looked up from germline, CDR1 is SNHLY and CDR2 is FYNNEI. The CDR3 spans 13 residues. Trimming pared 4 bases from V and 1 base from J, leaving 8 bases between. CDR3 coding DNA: TGTGCCAGCAGTGGTCAGTGGTCCTACGAGCAGTACTTC. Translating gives CASSGQWSYEQYF.

The CDR3 loop reads CASSYTGGSYEQYF. As DNA, the CDR3 is TGTGCCAGCAGTTACACAGGGGGCTCATACGAGCAGTACTTC. The chain links TRBV6-6 to TRBJ2-7, with 9 bases matching TRBD1. CDR1 and CDR2 (germline): MNHNY, SVGAGI (reference sequence). This CDR3 is built from 14 residues. The V gene end was trimmed by 2 bases and the J gene end by 4 bases; junction bases not matched to a gene: 3.

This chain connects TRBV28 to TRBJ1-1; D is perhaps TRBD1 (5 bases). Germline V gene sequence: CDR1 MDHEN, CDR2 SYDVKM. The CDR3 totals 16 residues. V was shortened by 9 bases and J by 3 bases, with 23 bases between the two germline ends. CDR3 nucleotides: TGTGCCAGAGAACCCCGGGACTCACAAGGCGACACTGAAGCTTTCTTT. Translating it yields CAREPRDSQGDTEAFF.

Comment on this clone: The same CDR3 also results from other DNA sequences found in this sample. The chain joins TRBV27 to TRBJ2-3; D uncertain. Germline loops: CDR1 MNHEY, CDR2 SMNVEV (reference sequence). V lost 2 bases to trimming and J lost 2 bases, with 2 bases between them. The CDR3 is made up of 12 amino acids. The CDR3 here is CASSLNTDTQYF. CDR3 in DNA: TGTGCCAGCAGTTTAAACACAGATACGCAGTATTTT.

CDR3 sequence: CASSEGGWDYGYTF. The DNA of the CDR3 is TGTGCCAGCAGTGAGGGCGGTTGGGACTATGGCTACACCTTC. The V and J genes are TRBV6-1 and TRBJ1-2; D not certain. Germline CDR1 and CDR2: MNHNS and SASEGT. V was pared by 3 bases and J by 3 bases, with 11 bases between. This CDR3 has 14 amino acids.

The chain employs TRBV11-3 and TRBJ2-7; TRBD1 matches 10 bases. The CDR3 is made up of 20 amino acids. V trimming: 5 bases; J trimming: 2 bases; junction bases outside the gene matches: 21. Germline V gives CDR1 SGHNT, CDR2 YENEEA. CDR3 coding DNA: TGTGCCAGCAGCCCCCCAAGGGGGTGGGACAGGGGCACCCAGACCTACGAGCAGTACTTC. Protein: CASSPPRGWDRGTQTYEQYF.

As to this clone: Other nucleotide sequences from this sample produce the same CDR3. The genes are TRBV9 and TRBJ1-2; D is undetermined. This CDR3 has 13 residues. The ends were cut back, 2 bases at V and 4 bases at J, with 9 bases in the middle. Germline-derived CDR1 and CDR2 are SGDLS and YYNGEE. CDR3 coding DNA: TGTGCCAGCAGCGTGACGGGGTCCTATGGCTACACCTTC. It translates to CASSVTGSYGYTF.

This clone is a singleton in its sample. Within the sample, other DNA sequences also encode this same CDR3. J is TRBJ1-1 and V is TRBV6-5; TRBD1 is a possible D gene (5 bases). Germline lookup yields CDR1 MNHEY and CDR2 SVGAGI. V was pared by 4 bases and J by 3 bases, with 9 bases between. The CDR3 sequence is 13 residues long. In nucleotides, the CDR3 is TGTGCCAGCAGTTGGGACCGGGACACTGAAGCTTTCTTT. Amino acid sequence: CASSWDRDTEAFF.

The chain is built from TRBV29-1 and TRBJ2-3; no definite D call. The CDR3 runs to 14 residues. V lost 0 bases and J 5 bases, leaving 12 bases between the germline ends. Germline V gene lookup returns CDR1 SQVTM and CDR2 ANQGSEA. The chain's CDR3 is CSVEDRGAIDTQYF. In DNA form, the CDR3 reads TGCAGCGTTGAAGATCGAGGCGCAATAGATACGCAGTATTTT.

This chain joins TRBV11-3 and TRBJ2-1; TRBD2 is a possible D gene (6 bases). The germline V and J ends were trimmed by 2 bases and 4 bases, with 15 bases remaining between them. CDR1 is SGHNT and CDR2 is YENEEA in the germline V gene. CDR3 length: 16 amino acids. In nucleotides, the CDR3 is TGTGCCAGCAGCTTAATGGGCTCGGAGGGTTACAATGAGCAGTTCTTC. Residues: CASSLMGSEGYNEQFF.

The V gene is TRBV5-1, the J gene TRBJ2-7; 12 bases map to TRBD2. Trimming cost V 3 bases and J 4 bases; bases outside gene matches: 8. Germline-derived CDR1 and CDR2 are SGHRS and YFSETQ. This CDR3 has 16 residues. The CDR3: CASSWTLLAGGYEQYF. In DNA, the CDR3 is TGCGCCAGCAGCTGGACCCTACTAGCGGGGGGATACGAGCAGTACTTC.

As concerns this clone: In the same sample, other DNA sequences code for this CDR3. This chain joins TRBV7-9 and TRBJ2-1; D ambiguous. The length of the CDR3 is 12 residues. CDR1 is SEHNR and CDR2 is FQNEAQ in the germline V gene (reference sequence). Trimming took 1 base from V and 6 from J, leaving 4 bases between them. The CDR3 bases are TGTGCCAGCAGCTTAGGCAGCAATGAGCAGTTCTTC. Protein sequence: CASSLGSNEQFF.